A single sample is the source of the 17 T cell receptor beta chains below, sequenced in a study of blood T cell repertoires in COVID-19. TCRdb's table, derived via immunoSEQ multiplex PCR, lists solely in-frame clones and lacks some. Here the sample spans 250,000 or so clones, about four fifths being singletons. The specimen sequenced was PBMCs or T cells enriched from blood (not recorded which). These TCRs come from a woman in her thirties or forties who had been exposed to COVID-19.

The chain is built from TRBV27 and TRBJ2-7; 14 bases are a match to TRBD2. The germline V gene has CDR1 MNHEY and CDR2 SMNVEV (reference sequence). The trim removed 7 bases at V and 2 bases at J, leaving 10 bases unmatched. This CDR3 is 17 amino acids long. The CDR3 region has the DNA TGTGCCAGCATGCCGGGACTAGCGGGGGATGTGGCCTACGAGCAGTACTTC. It codes for CASMPGLAGDVAYEQYF.

CDR3: CAWGARGEKLFF. The CDR3, as DNA: TGTGCCTGGGGGGCGCGCGGGGAAAAACTGTTTTTT. The chain is built from TRBV30 and TRBJ1-4, with a weak D call TRBD1 (5 bases). The CDR3 sequence is 12 residues long. Germline CDR1 GTSNPN, CDR2 SVGIG (reference sequence). V lost 5 bases and J lost 8, with 12 bases in between.

By share, this clone counts as medium-sized (0.01 to 0.1%). The sample has other DNA sequences that encode this CDR3 too. V usage is TRBV2 and J usage is TRBJ1-2, with D maybe TRBD1 (5 bases). CDR3 length: 12 residues. Germline loops: CDR1 SNHLY, CDR2 FYNNEI. V dropped 2 bases and J dropped 6 bases, with 7 bases sitting between them. The CDR3: CASSERGNGYTF. As DNA, the CDR3 is TGTGCCAGCAGTGAAAGGGGTAATGGCTACACCTTC.

This sequence joins TRBV7-2 and TRBJ1-2; 9 bases line up with TRBD1. The CDR3 length is 16 residues. The V gene end was trimmed by 5 bases and the J gene end by 8 bases; junction bases not matched to a gene: 15. The germline CDR1 and CDR2 sequences are SGHTA and FQGNSA. CDR3 loop: CASSQNRGRTGEGYTF. The CDR3 bases are TGTGCCAGCAGCCAGAACCGCGGGAGGACAGGGGAGGGCTACACCTTC.

The chain joins TRBV4-2 to TRBJ2-5; TRBD2 matches 7 bases. Trimming at V came to 3 bases and at J to 2 bases, leaving 6 bases not matched to a gene. The CDR3 loop spans 15 amino acids. Germline assignment: CDR1 LGHNA and CDR2 YNFKEQ. The CDR3 region is CASSHSGGKQETQYF. As DNA, the CDR3 is TGTGCCAGCAGCCATTCGGGGGGTAAACAAGAGACCCAGTACTTC.

This clone was detected once. The junction does not match germline at one end; this may be a read error. The chain combines TRBV24-1 with TRBJ1-2; TRBD1 matches 8 bases. The CDR3 has 13 amino acids. The V gene's germline CDR1 is KGHDR and CDR2 SFDVKD. The CDR3 protein is CATSDPQGQGWRF. The CDR3 region has the DNA TGTGCCACCAGTGATCCCCAAGGACAGGGTTGGCGCTTC.

The chain combines TRBV18 with TRBJ2-7; possibly TRBD2 for D (7 bases). This CDR3 is 15 amino acids long. Trimming shortened V by 3 bases and J by 6 bases, and 18 bases separated the two germline ends. In germline, CDR1 is KGHSH, CDR2 LQKENI. The CDR3 bases are TGTGCCAGCTCACCGGGGGGGGCGCAAATAATCGAGCAGTACTTC. Translating it yields CASSPGGAQIIEQYF.

This clone was seen only a few times. V is TRBV5-5 and J is TRBJ1-5, with TRBD1 as a possible D gene (6 bases). CDR1 is SGHKS and CDR2 is YYEKEE in the germline V gene (reference sequence). This CDR3 has 17 residues. V was cut by 2 bases and J by 4 bases, with 19 bases left in between. In DNA form, the CDR3 reads TGTGCCAGCAGCTTTGATGGTCCGGGAAGGGGGAATCAGCCCCAGCATTTT. This sequence encodes CASSFDGPGRGNQPQHF. The full variable domain, rest sourced from reference TRBV5-5 and TRBJ1-5, is DAGVTQSPTHLIKTRGQQVTLRCSPISGHKSVSWYQQVLGQGPQFIFQYYEKEERGRGNFPDRFSARQFPNYSSELNVNALLLGDSALYLCASSFDGPGRGNQPQHFGDGTRLSIL.

V gene TRBV9 combines with J gene TRBJ2-4, with 13 bases identical to TRBD2. V was clipped by 8 bases and J by 0 bases; unmatched bases: 17. The CDR3 runs 20 residues. The V gene's germline CDR1 is SGDLS and CDR2 YYNGEE. This CDR3 reads CASSAKEGLAGEIAKNIQYF. DNA for the CDR3: TGTGCCAGTTCGGCCAAAGAAGGACTAGCGGGGGAAATAGCCAAAAACATTCAGTACTTC.

The rearrangement links TRBV28 to TRBJ1-1; D is ambiguous. V gave up 7 bases and J gave up 8 bases, with 14 bases separating them. The length of the CDR3 is 12 residues. The germline V gene encodes CDR1 MDHEN and CDR2 SYDVKM. CDR3 in DNA: TGTGCCAGCATGGTAGGACTAGGGGAAGCTTTCTTT. Protein: CASMVGLGEAFF.

The gene calls are TRBV5-1 and TRBJ1-2; 8 bases match TRBD1. The V gene end was trimmed by 0 bases and the J gene end by 6 bases; junction bases not matched to a gene: 7. The CDR3 length is 15 residues. CDR1 is SGHRS and CDR2 is YFSETQ in the germline V gene. For the CDR3, the DNA is TGCGCCAGCAGCTTGGTGACAGGGGAAGGAAATGGCTACACCTTC. Translated, it gives CASSLVTGEGNGYTF.

This chain uses TRBV2 with TRBJ2-1; possibly TRBD1 for D (6 bases). The CDR3 sequence is 15 residues long. From germline, CDR1 is SNHLY and CDR2 FYNNEI. The germline V and J ends were trimmed by 6 bases and 9 bases, with 21 bases remaining between them. For the CDR3, the DNA is TGTGCCAGCAGGTCACAGGGCGGCGGATCGGGTGAGCAGTTCTTC. It yields the protein CASRSQGGGSGEQFF.

As DNA, the CDR3 is TGCGCCAGCAGCCACCCCCGAGGCCACAATGAGCAGTTCTTC. Residues: CASSHPRGHNEQFF. V gene TRBV5-1 combines with J gene TRBJ2-1; D is unresolved. V was cut by 4 bases and J by 5 bases, with 13 bases left in between. The CDR3 sequence is 14 residues long. Germline CDR1 and CDR2: SGHRS and YFSETQ.

The rearrangement joins TRBV7-9 to TRBJ2-1; 10 bases align to TRBD2. Germline CDR1 SEHNR, CDR2 FQNEAQ (reference sequence). The J segment lost 3 bases and the V segment lost 2 bases, leaving 4 bases of the junction unmatched. This CDR3 has 16 amino acids. The CDR3 DNA follows: TGTGCCAGCAGCTTACTAGCGGGGGAACTCTACAATGAGCAGTTCTTC. Translated: CASSLLAGELYNEQFF.

The chain recombines TRBV7-2 with TRBJ1-1, with D perhaps TRBD1 (5 bases). CDR3 length: 14 residues. Per germline, CDR1 SGHTA and CDR2 FQGNSA. The V end was cut by 4 bases, the J end by 0 bases, with 9 bases between. The CDR3 DNA sequence: TGTGCCAGCAGCTCCAGGGATATGAACACTGAAGCTTTCTTT. It codes for CASSSRDMNTEAFF.

The chain links TRBV9 to TRBJ2-1; D is perhaps TRBD1 (5 bases). The germline CDR1 and CDR2 sequences are SGDLS and YYNGEE. Trimming left V 1 base short and J 0 bases short, with 11 bases between. There are 16 residues in the CDR3. CDR3 DNA: TGTGCCAGCAGCGTAAGCAGGGAAAGCTCCTACAATGAGCAGTTCTTC. Amino acid sequence: CASSVSRESSYNEQFF.

V is TRBV30 and J is TRBJ2-7; TRBD1 matches 8 bases. The CDR3 is 14 residues long. Germline CDR1 and CDR2: GTSNPN and SVGIG (reference sequence). The V gene end was trimmed by 4 bases and the J gene end by 3 bases; junction bases not matched to a gene: 8. CDR3 protein: CAWTVDRGDYEQYF. The DNA of the CDR3 is TGTGCCTGGACGGTCGACAGGGGAGACTACGAGCAGTACTTC.